This passage covers 28 T cell receptor beta chains from one sample sequenced in a study of blood T cells in healthy people across ages. Next came a second PCR, run for about 6 to 11 cycles, which used a sample-barcoded 5' primer along with a J-beta primer mix. TCRdb redid the calling of the 5' RACE reads with MiXCR, one entry per CDR3 protein. The repertoire holds 890,000 or so distinct CDR3 sequences, approximately 59% seen once, with 28% in the top ten. Material for sequencing was blood. The receptors here all came from a man aged 30-40 years in good health.

DNA for the CDR3: TGTGCCAGCACCTTTGGGGGCTCCTACGAGCAGTACTTC. Its translation: CASTFGGSYEQYF. This chain uses TRBV7-2 with TRBJ2-7, with D perhaps being TRBD1 or TRBD2 (5 bases each). Germline V gene data show CDR1 as SGHTA and CDR2 as FQGNSA. V lost 7 bases, J lost 0 bases, and 10 bases lay in between. The CDR3 is made up of 13 amino acids.

The chain uses TRBV29-1 and TRBJ2-1, with 8 bases lining up with TRBD2. Germline lookup yields CDR1 SQVTM and CDR2 ANQGSEA. This CDR3 spans 15 amino acids. With V trimmed by 7 bases and J by 1 base, 9 bases remained unmatched. CDR3 in DNA: TGCAGCGCCACGACTAGCGCATCGTCCTACAATGAGCAGTTCTTC. This encodes CSATTSASSYNEQFF.

The gene calls are TRBV25-1 and TRBJ2-3; D unclear. V lost 3 bases, J lost 0 bases, and 13 bases lay in between. This CDR3 comprises 16 residues. Germline CDR1 and CDR2: MGHDK and SYGVNS. The CDR3 region has the DNA TGTGCCAGCAGTGATTTCGGGCTTCAGAGCACAGATACGCAGTATTTT. Translating it yields CASSDFGLQSTDTQYF.

V usage is TRBV6-2 or TRBV6-3 and J usage is TRBJ2-5; TRBD1 might be the D (5 bases). CDR1 is MNHEY and CDR2 is SVGEGT in the germline V gene. The CDR3 spans 12 residues. The V end lost 8 bases, the J end lost 7 bases, and 14 bases lay between the germline ends. The CDR3 here is CASGTTRVTQYF. CDR3 in DNA: TGTGCCAGCGGTACCACCAGGGTGACCCAGTACTTC.

V is TRBV5-1 and J is TRBJ1-1; 8 nucleotides agree with TRBD1. The CDR3 spans 14 residues. Germline V gives CDR1 SGHRS, CDR2 YFSETQ. The J segment lost 8 bases and the V segment lost 4 bases, leaving 10 bases of the junction unmatched. CDR3 region: CASSDDRGTGEAFF. CDR3 nucleotides: TGCGCCAGCAGCGACGACAGGGGCACCGGCGAAGCTTTCTTT.

The rearrangement uses TRBV15 and TRBJ2-3, with 8 bases aligning to TRBD2. This CDR3 is 15 amino acids long. Germline V gene data show CDR1 as LNHNV and CDR2 as YYDKDF (reference sequence). V lost 4 bases and J lost 4; bases outside the gene matches: 7. The CDR3 loop reads CATSMTGGGADTQYF. CDR3 DNA sequence: TGTGCCACCAGCATGACGGGAGGGGGGGCAGATACGCAGTATTTT. The entire variable domain, with the rest obtained from reference TRBV15 and TRBJ2-3, is as follows: DAMVIQNPRYQVTQFGKPVTLSCSQTLNHNVMYWYQQKSSQAPKLLFHYYDKDFNNEADTPDNFQSRRPNTSFCFLDIRSPGLGDTAMYLCATSMTGGGADTQYFGPGTRLTVL.

The genes are TRBV4-1 and TRBJ1-5; D ambiguous. V lost 2 bases and J 8 bases, leaving 10 bases between the germline ends. Germline values: CDR1 MGHRA, CDR2 YSYEKL. The CDR3 length is 13 residues. The CDR3 spells CASSQSLGEPQHF. The CDR3, as DNA: TGCGCCAGCAGCCAAAGTTTGGGAGAGCCCCAGCATTTT.

This clonotype showed up just once. The genes are TRBV28 and TRBJ1-5; 8 positions agree with TRBD1. The CDR3 covers 15 residues. Germline trimming cut 6 bases from V and 3 bases from J; bases unmatched to any gene: 7. Germline-derived CDR1 and CDR2 are MDHEN and SYDVKM. The CDR3 loop reads CASRVLDRDNQPQHF. The CDR3 nucleotides are TGTGCCAGCAGAGTCCTGGACAGGGACAATCAGCCCCAGCATTTT.

The chain carries TRBV7-3 and TRBJ2-1, with a tentative D call TRBD1 (6 bases). The CDR3 loop spans 16 amino acids. Trimming took 5 bases from V and 1 from J, leaving 15 bases between them. Germline V gene data show CDR1 as SGHTA and CDR2 as FQGTGA. The CDR3 DNA sequence: TGTGCCAGCAGCCTCACAGGGATCGGTTCCTACAATGAGCAGTTCTTC. This encodes CASSLTGIGSYNEQFF.

This chain links TRBV6-2 or TRBV6-3 with TRBJ1-5; D is undetermined. The CDR3 is 15 residues long. The germline V gene encodes CDR1 MNHEY and CDR2 SVGEGT. V was trimmed by 6 bases and J by 3 bases, leaving 15 bases between them. CDR3 nucleotides: TGTGCCAGCAGCTCCGGGTGGCTTATCAATCAGCCCCAGCATTTT. Translated, it gives CASSSGWLINQPQHF.

This chain joins TRBV12-3 or TRBV12-4 and TRBJ1-2, with D maybe TRBD1 (6 bases). Trimming left V 6 bases short and J 6 bases short, with 14 bases between. There are 13 residues in the CDR3. The CDR3: CASSPAGVHGYTF. CDR3 sequence (DNA): TGTGCCAGCAGCCCTGCAGGGGTCCATGGCTACACCTTC.

The sample holds a few counts of this clonotype. The chain carries TRBV20-1 and TRBJ2-6; the D is unclear. V was cut by 3 bases and J by 2 bases, with 5 bases left in between. The germline V gene has CDR1 DFQATT and CDR2 SNEGSKA (reference sequence). This CDR3 spans 13 amino acids. Here the CDR3 reads CSASRTGANVLTF. The DNA for the CDR3 is TGCAGTGCTAGCCGTACTGGGGCCAACGTCCTGACTTTC.

The chain carries TRBV5-5 and TRBJ2-5, with 8 bases that match TRBD1. This CDR3 has 16 residues. Trimming removed 4 bases from V and 1 base from J; junction bases left unmatched: 9. Per germline, CDR1 SGHKS and CDR2 YYEKEE (reference sequence). CDR3 in DNA: TGTGCCAGCAGCCGATTCGGACAGGGTGTCCAAGAGACCCAGTACTTC. Translating it yields CASSRFGQGVQETQYF.

The chain employs TRBV6-5 and TRBJ2-7; D not certain. This CDR3 is 14 amino acids long. The ends were cut back, 7 bases at V and 5 bases at J, with 18 bases in the middle. Germline V lookup: CDR1 MNHEY, CDR2 SVGAGI. The CDR3 protein is CASTIQPQPHEQYF. Here the CDR3 DNA reads TGTGCCAGCACCATCCAGCCTCAGCCCCACGAGCAGTACTTC.

The rearrangement links TRBV6-2 or TRBV6-3 to TRBJ2-5, with 7 nucleotides matching TRBD1. This CDR3 is built from 15 residues. In germline, CDR1 is MNHEY, CDR2 SVGEGT. Germline trimming cut 0 bases from V and 7 bases from J; bases unmatched to any gene: 8. The CDR3 sequence is CASSYSGTASGTQYF. CDR3 coding DNA: TGTGCCAGCAGTTACTCCGGGACAGCGAGTGGGACCCAGTACTTC.

V usage is TRBV20-1 and J usage is TRBJ2-1, with unresolved D. V shed 1 base and J shed 5 bases, with 12 bases lying between them. The CDR3 consists of 14 residues. Germline V gives CDR1 DFQATT, CDR2 SNEGSKA (reference sequence). The CDR3 loop reads CSARGGRLNNEQFF. The DNA for the CDR3 is TGCAGTGCTAGAGGAGGACGGCTCAACAATGAGCAGTTCTTC.

About this clonotype itself: Germline and junction disagree at one end, which may indicate a read error. The V and J genes are TRBV20-1 and TRBJ1-1, with D uncertain. Germline CDR1 DFQATT, CDR2 SNEGSKA (reference sequence). This CDR3 has 11 residues. The CDR3: CSASFDTEVFF. The CDR3 bases are TGCAGTGCTAGCTTCGACACTGAAGTTTTCTTT.

The rearrangement links TRBV25-1 to TRBJ1-4; the D gene is possibly TRBD1 (6 bases). The germline V gene encodes CDR1 MGHDK and CDR2 SYGVNS. The CDR3 length is 17 residues. V lost 1 base, J lost 7 bases, and 19 bases lay in between. This chain's CDR3 is CASSEFVAGEVGEKLFF. CDR3 nucleotides: TGTGCCAGCAGTGAATTCGTCGCAGGGGAGGTTGGTGAAAAACTGTTTTTT.

J is TRBJ1-2 and V is TRBV6-2 or TRBV6-3; 8 positions agree with TRBD1. CDR3 size: 14 residues. Losses at the gene ends were 5 bases for V and 4 bases for J; bases not matched to a gene: 6. Germline V gene lookup returns CDR1 MNHEY and CDR2 SVGEGT. The DNA for the CDR3 is TGTGCCAGCAGTCGGACAGGGCCGGCCTATGGCTACACCTTC. Translating gives CASSRTGPAYGYTF.

The CDR3 is CASSTPGGNLYGQYF. CDR3 nucleotide sequence: TGTGCCAGCAGTACCCCGGGGGGTAATCTGTACGGGCAGTACTTC. This chain joins TRBV6-2 or TRBV6-3 and TRBJ2-4, with 7 bases aligning to TRBD2. This CDR3 contains 15 residues. V was clipped by 5 bases and J by 13 bases; unmatched bases: 17. The germline V gene encodes CDR1 MNHEY and CDR2 SVGEGT.

Turning to this clonotype: A read error is possible here, since a much larger clone lies one base away. V is TRBV7-9 and J is TRBJ2-7; D gene ambiguous. The J call may be in error: the DNA end matches TRBJ2-1 better. The CDR3 length is 14 residues. Germline CDR1 reads SEHNR; CDR2 reads FQNEAQ (reference sequence). Written as DNA, the CDR3 is TGTGCCAGCAGCTCAAGACATTTGGGCAATGGGCAGTTCTTC. Its protein product is CASSSRHLGNGQFF.

The chain combines TRBV28 with TRBJ2-7, with no clear D. The CDR3 is 13 residues long. Looked up from germline, CDR1 is MDHEN and CDR2 is SYDVKM. Trimming took off 6 bases at V and 6 bases at J, with 15 bases between the two ends. In nucleotides, the CDR3 is TGTGCCAGCAGCGCAGCAGTTTCTGGCGAGCAGTACTTC. Encoded protein: CASSAAVSGEQYF.

This rearrangement joins TRBV6-5 to TRBJ1-6; no firm D call. In germline, CDR1 is MNHEY, CDR2 SVGAGI. The CDR3 consists of 14 residues. Trimming left V 9 bases short and J 9 bases short, with 18 bases between. CDR3 in DNA: TGTGCCAGTGCCTACGAGGGATTCGGTTCACCCCTCCACTTT. Translating it yields CASAYEGFGSPLHF.

The chain carries TRBV15 and TRBJ2-5; D is perhaps TRBD2 (6 bases). Germline loops: CDR1 LNHNV, CDR2 YYDKDF (reference sequence). This CDR3 region has 16 residues. Trimming removed 0 bases at V and 1 base at J, with 12 bases between. CDR3 protein: CATSRDRAGSQETQYF. CDR3 nucleotide sequence: TGTGCCACCAGCAGAGATAGGGCGGGGTCCCAAGAGACCCAGTACTTC. Supplemented by reference TRBV15 and TRBJ2-5, the full variable domain reads DAMVIQNPRYQVTQFGKPVTLSCSQTLNHNVMYWYQQKSSQAPKLLFHYYDKDFNNEADTPDNFQSRRPNTSFCFLDIRSPGLGDTAMYLCATSRDRAGSQETQYFGPGTRLLVL.

The chain joins TRBV9 to TRBJ2-1, with D tentatively TRBD1 (6 bases). The CDR3 totals 15 residues. Between the trimmed V and J ends, which lost 0 bases and 4 bases, there was a span of 11 bases. The germline CDR1 and CDR2 sequences are SGDLS and YYNGEE. The CDR3 DNA follows: TGTGCCAGCAGCGTAGGGTGGACAGAATACAATGAGCAGTTCTTC. The encoded protein is CASSVGWTEYNEQFF.

The chain couples TRBV7-9 to TRBJ2-7; 9 nucleotides agree with TRBD1. J was trimmed by 5 bases and V by 4 bases; bases with no gene match: 9. Germline values: CDR1 SEHNR, CDR2 FQNEAQ (reference sequence). CDR3 length: 15 amino acids. The chain's CDR3 is CASSYLGQGLNEQYF. CDR3 DNA: TGTGCCAGCAGCTACCTGGGACAGGGTTTAAACGAGCAGTACTTC.

The chain combines TRBV10-3 with TRBJ2-1; 10 nucleotides line up with TRBD2. Unmatched junction bases numbered 2, after V lost 7 bases and J lost 5 bases. Germline CDR1 and CDR2: ENHRY and SYGVKD. The CDR3 is made up of 13 amino acids. CDR3 nucleotide sequence: TGTGCCATCACAGGACTAGCGGACAATGAGCAGTTCTTC. It is translated as CAITGLADNEQFF.

The rearrangement links TRBV5-5 to TRBJ1-6, with D possibly TRBD1 on 5 matching bases. Per germline, CDR1 SGHKS and CDR2 YYEKEE (reference sequence). Trimming removed 2 bases from V and 8 bases from J, with 14 bases in between. There are 15 residues in the CDR3. This chain's CDR3 is CASSFQGIFDSPLHF. The CDR3 DNA follows: TGTGCCAGCAGCTTTCAGGGTATTTTTGATTCACCCCTCCACTTT.